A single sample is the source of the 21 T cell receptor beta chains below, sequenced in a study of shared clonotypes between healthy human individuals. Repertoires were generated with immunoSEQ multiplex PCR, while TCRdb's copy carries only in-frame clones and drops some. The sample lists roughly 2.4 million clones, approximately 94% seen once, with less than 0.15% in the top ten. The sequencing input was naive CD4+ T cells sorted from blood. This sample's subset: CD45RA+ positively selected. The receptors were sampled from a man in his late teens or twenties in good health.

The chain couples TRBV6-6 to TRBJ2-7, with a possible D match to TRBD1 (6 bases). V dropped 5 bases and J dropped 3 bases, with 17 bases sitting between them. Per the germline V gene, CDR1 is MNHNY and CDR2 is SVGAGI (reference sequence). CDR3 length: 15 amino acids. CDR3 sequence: CASSPGDLTFYEQYF. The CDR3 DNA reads TGTGCCAGCAGTCCAGGGGACCTAACTTTCTACGAGCAGTACTTC.

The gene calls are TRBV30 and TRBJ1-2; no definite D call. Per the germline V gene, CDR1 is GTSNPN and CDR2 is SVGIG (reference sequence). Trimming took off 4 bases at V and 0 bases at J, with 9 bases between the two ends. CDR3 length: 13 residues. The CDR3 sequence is CAWNSFSNYGYTF. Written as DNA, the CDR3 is TGTGCCTGGAACTCGTTTTCTAACTATGGCTACACCTTC.

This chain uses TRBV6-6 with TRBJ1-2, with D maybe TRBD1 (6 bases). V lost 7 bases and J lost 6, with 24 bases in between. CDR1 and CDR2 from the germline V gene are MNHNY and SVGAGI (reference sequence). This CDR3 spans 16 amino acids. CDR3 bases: TGTGCCAGCAAGGGGGGGGGAGACACCTCGTACAATGGCTACACCTTC. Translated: CASKGGGDTSYNGYTF.

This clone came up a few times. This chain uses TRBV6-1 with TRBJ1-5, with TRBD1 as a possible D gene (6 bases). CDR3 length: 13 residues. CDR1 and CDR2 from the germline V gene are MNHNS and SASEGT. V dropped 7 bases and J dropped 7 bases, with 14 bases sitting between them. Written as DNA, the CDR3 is TGTGCCAGCAAGATGACAGGTCCACAGCCCCAGCATTTT. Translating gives CASKMTGPQPQHF.

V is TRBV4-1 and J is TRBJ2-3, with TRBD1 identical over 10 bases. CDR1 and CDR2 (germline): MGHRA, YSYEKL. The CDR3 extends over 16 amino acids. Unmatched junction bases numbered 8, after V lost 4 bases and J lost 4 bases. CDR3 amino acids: CASSPRQGANADTQYF. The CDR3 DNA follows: TGCGCCAGCAGCCCCAGACAGGGGGCGAACGCAGATACGCAGTATTTT.

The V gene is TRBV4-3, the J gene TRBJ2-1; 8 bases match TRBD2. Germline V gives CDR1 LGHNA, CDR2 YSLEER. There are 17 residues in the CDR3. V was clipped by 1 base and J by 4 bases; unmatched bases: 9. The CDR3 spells CASSQGAGARVYNEQFF. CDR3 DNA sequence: TGCGCCAGCAGCCAAGGAGCGGGAGCTAGGGTTTACAATGAGCAGTTCTTC.

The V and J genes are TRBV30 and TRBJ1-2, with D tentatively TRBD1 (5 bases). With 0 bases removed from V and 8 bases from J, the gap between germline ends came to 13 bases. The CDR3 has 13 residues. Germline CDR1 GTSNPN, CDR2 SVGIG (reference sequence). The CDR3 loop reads CAWSVDSRWGYTF. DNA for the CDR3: TGTGCCTGGAGTGTAGACAGCCGATGGGGCTACACCTTC. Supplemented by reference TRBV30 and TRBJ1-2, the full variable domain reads SQTIHQWPATLVQPVGSPLSLECTVEGTSNPNLYWYRQAAGRGLQLLFYSVGIGQISSEVPQNLSASRPQDRQFILSSKKLLLSDSGFYLCAWSVDSRWGYTFGSGTRLTVV.

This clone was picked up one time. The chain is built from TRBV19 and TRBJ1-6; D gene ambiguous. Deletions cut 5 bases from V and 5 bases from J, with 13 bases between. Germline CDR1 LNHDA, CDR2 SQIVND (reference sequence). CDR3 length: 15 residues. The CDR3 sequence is CASSPRWGNNSPLHF. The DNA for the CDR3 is TGTGCCAGTAGTCCCCGGTGGGGTAATAATTCACCCCTCCACTTT.

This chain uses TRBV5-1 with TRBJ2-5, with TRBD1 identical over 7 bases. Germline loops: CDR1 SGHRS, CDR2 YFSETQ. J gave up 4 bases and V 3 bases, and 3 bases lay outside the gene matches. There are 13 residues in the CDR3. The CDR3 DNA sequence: TGCGCCAGCAGCTGGGACAGTGTAGAGACCCAGTACTTC. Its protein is CASSWDSVETQYF.

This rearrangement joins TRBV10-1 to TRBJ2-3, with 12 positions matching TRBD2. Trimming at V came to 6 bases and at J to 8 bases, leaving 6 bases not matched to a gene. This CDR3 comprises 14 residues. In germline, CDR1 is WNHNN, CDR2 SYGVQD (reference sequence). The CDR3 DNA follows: TGCGCCAGCAGCAAGACTAGCGGGGGATTTACGCAGTATTTT. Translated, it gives CASSKTSGGFTQYF.

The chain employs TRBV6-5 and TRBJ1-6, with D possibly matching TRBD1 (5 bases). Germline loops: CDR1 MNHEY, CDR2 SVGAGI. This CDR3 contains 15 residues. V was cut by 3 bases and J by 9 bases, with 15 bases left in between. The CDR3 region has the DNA TGTGCCAGCAGTTATAATGGGGCTACGGGTTCACCCCTCCACTTT. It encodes CASSYNGATGSPLHF.

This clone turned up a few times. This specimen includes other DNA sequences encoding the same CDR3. The CDR3 bases are TGTGCCAGCAGCTTAGGGGCTAGCTCCTACAATGAGCAGTTCTTC. It specifies CASSLGASSYNEQFF. The V and J genes are TRBV7-2 and TRBJ2-1; no clear D gene. V was pared by 1 base and J by 0 bases, with 7 bases between. This CDR3 has 15 residues. CDR1 is SGHTA, CDR2 FQGNSA, per germline.

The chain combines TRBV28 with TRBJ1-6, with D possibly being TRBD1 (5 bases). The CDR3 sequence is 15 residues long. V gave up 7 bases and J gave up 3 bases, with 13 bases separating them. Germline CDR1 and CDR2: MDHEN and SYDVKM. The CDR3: CASMSGSFYNSPLHF. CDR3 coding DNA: TGTGCCAGCATGTCAGGGAGCTTCTATAATTCACCCCTCCACTTT.

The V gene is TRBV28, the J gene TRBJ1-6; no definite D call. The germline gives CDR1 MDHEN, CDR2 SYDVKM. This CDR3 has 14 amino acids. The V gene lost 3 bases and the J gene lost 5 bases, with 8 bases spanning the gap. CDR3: CASSLLGNNSPLHF. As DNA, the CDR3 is TGTGCCAGCAGTTTGCTAGGGAATAATTCACCCCTCCACTTT.

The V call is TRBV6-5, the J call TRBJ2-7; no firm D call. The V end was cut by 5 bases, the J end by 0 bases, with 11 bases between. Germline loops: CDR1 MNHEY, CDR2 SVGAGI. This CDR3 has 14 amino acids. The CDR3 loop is CASSPRQASYEQYF. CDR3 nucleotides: TGTGCCAGCAGTCCACGGCAAGCCTCCTACGAGCAGTACTTC.

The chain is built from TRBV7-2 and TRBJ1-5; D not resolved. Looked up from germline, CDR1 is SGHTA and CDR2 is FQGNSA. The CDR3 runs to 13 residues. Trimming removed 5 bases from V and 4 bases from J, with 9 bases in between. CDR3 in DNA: TGTGCCAGCAGCCCGGAACTTAATCAGCCCCAGCATTTT. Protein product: CASSPELNQPQHF.

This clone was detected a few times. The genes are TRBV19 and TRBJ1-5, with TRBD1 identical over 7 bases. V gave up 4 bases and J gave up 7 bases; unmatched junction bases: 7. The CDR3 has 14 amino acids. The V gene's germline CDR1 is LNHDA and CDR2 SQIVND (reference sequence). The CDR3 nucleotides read TGTGCCAGTAGTACACAGGGGAACAGCCAGCCCCAGCATTTT. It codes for CASSTQGNSQPQHF.

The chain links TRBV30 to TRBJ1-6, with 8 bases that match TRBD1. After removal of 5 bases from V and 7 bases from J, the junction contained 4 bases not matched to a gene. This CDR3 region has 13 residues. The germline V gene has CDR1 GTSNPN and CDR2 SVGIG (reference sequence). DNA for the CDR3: TGTGCCTGGGGACAGGGCAGAAATTCACCCCTCCACTTT. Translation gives CAWGQGRNSPLHF.

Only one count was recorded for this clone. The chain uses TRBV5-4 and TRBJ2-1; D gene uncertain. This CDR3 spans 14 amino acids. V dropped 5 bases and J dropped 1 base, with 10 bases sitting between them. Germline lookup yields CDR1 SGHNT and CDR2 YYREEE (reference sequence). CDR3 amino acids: CASSIEASYNEQFF. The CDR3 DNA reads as TGTGCCAGCAGTATTGAGGCTTCCTACAATGAGCAGTTCTTC.

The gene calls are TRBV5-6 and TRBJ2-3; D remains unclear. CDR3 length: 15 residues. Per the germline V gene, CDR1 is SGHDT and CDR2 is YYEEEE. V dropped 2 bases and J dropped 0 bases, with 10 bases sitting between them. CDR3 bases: TGTGCCAGCAGCTTTACCCGGTGGAGCACAGATACGCAGTATTTT. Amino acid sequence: CASSFTRWSTDTQYF.

CDR3 sequence: CASSATGNQYEQYF. As DNA, the CDR3 is TGCGCCAGCAGCGCGACAGGAAACCAGTACGAGCAGTACTTC. The gene calls are TRBV4-1 and TRBJ2-7; D might be TRBD1 (6 bases). Germline V CDR1 and CDR2: MGHRA, YSYEKL. The CDR3 extends over 14 amino acids. Trimming left V 5 bases short and J 4 bases short, with 15 bases between.